Below are 20 T cell receptor beta chains sequenced from a single sample in a study of identifying expanded T cells in peripheral blood. Measured with immunoSEQ multiplex PCR; TCRdb has only the in-frame clones, and not every one. The sample yields about 91,000 clones, approximately 90% seen once. Specimen: blood. Source of these receptors: a person between 18 and 69 years old in good health.

The chain links TRBV9 to TRBJ1-3; 8 nucleotides align to TRBD1. CDR3 length: 15 residues. Germline CDR1 reads SGDLS; CDR2 reads YYNGEE. V lost 0 bases and J lost 4; bases outside the gene matches: 3. This chain's CDR3 is CASSVAGTGGNTIYF. The CDR3 DNA is TGTGCCAGCAGCGTAGCTGGGACAGGCGGAAACACCATATATTTT.

The chain joins TRBV5-1 to TRBJ1-6, with unresolved D. CDR3 length: 15 amino acids. Deletions cut 4 bases from V and 6 bases from J, with 14 bases between. The germline gives CDR1 SGHRS, CDR2 YFSETQ. The CDR3 DNA reads as TGCGCCAGCAGCCCCACTGACCGAACTAATTCACCCCTCCACTTT. Encoded protein: CASSPTDRTNSPLHF. The whole variable domain, filled in from reference TRBV5-1 and TRBJ1-6, reads KAGVTQTPRYLIKTRGQQVTLSCSPISGHRSVSWYQQTPGQGLQFLFEYFSETQRNKGNFPGRFSGRQFSNSRSEMNVSTLELGDSALYLCASSPTDRTNSPLHFGNGTRLTVT.

The CDR3: CSVVSGDGYNEQFF. CDR3 sequence (DNA): TGCAGCGTTGTTAGCGGGGACGGTTACAATGAGCAGTTCTTC. The rearrangement uses TRBV29-1 and TRBJ2-1; 8 nucleotides agree with TRBD2. CDR1 and CDR2 from the germline V gene are SQVTM and ANQGSEA. The CDR3 sequence is 14 residues long. V was pared by 4 bases and J by 4 bases, with 6 bases of the junction left unmatched.

This chain connects TRBV10-3 to TRBJ1-4; possibly TRBD1 for D (5 bases). The CDR3 runs to 18 residues. CDR1 is ENHRY and CDR2 is SYGVKD in the germline V gene. V was cut by 6 bases and J by 0 bases, with 20 bases left in between. The CDR3, as DNA: TGTGCCATCAGCCAAGGCCGGGGGTCGGGTGCAACTAATGAAAAACTGTTTTTT. Its protein is CAISQGRGSGATNEKLFF.

This sequence joins TRBV2 and TRBJ1-1, with D unresolved. This CDR3 comprises 15 residues. The ends were cut back, 6 bases at V and 7 bases at J, with 21 bases in the middle. Germline assignment: CDR1 SNHLY and CDR2 FYNNEI. In nucleotides, the CDR3 is TGTGCCAGCAGGCTCCTGGGAGGGCGTCAAGGTGAAGCTTTCTTT. Protein: CASRLLGGRQGEAFF.

In this sample, this clone turned up once. The genes are TRBV6-6 and TRBJ2-5; D is possibly TRBD2 (5 bases). V was clipped by 2 bases and J by 3 bases, with 10 bases between them. CDR1 and CDR2 from the germline V gene are MNHNY and SVGAGI (reference sequence). CDR3 length: 14 amino acids. The DNA of the CDR3 is TGTGCCAGCAGTTACCCGGGATTCGAAGAGACCCAGTACTTC. As protein: CASSYPGFEETQYF.

This chain connects TRBV5-4 to TRBJ2-2, with 9 bases aligning to TRBD2. The CDR3 covers 16 residues. From germline, CDR1 is SGHNT and CDR2 YYREEE (reference sequence). The V segment lost 3 bases and the J segment 3 bases; nucleotides outside the gene matches: 6. CDR3 sequence: CASSSGGTSHTGELFF. DNA for the CDR3: TGTGCCAGCAGCTCGGGGGGGACTAGCCACACCGGGGAGCTGTTTTTT.

V is TRBV2 and J is TRBJ2-5; 8 nucleotides line up with TRBD2. The CDR3 sequence is 16 residues long. Unmatched junction bases numbered 12, after V lost 4 bases and J lost 5 bases. CDR1 and CDR2 (germline): SNHLY, FYNNEI. The CDR3 DNA reads TGTGCCAGCAGTGCCTACGGGAGGGGAGCGGGGGAGACCCAGTACTTC. Amino acids: CASSAYGRGAGETQYF.

This clone was seen only once. The V call is TRBV28, the J call TRBJ2-3, with D maybe TRBD2 (7 bases). The CDR3 contains 16 residues. Trimming removed 7 bases from V and 1 base from J, with 18 bases in between. Germline V gene data show CDR1 as MDHEN and CDR2 as SYDVKM. The DNA for the CDR3 is TGTGCCAGCATCAACTGGGGGGGCCGTCGCACAGATACGCAGTATTTT. Amino acids: CASINWGGRRTDTQYF.

This chain connects TRBV15 to TRBJ2-6; D is unresolved. Germline values: CDR1 LNHNV, CDR2 YYDKDF (reference sequence). The CDR3 runs to 12 residues. Between the trimmed V and J ends, which lost 5 bases and 13 bases, there was a span of 12 bases. CDR3 DNA: TGTGCCACCAGCCCCCTCTTGGGAGTCCTGACTTTC. Translation gives CATSPLLGVLTF.

The chain has TRBV11-2 and TRBJ2-3; 7 bases are a match to TRBD2. Germline loops: CDR1 SGHAT, CDR2 FQNNGV. The junction had 10 bases not matched to a gene; V was cut back by 4 bases and J by 0 bases. The CDR3 sequence is 17 residues long. The CDR3 loop is CASSSALLADSTDTQYF. In DNA, the CDR3 is TGTGCCAGCAGCTCCGCACTCCTAGCGGATAGCACAGATACGCAGTATTTT.

The J gene is TRBJ1-2, the V gene TRBV6-6; D is uncertain. V was trimmed by 1 base and J by 4 bases, leaving 10 bases between them. From germline, CDR1 is MNHNY and CDR2 SVGAGI (reference sequence). The CDR3 has 14 amino acids. The CDR3 DNA reads TGTGCCAGCAGTTACTTTGAGGGTCTCTATGGCTACACCTTC. This sequence encodes CASSYFEGLYGYTF.

CDR3 amino acids: CASSQTGRATNEKLFF. CDR3 coding DNA: TGTGCCAGCAGTCAGACAGGGAGGGCAACTAATGAAAAACTGTTTTTT. The chain employs TRBV7-3 and TRBJ1-4; 7 bases fit TRBD1. The CDR3 is made up of 16 amino acids. From germline, CDR1 is SGHTA and CDR2 FQGTGA. J was trimmed by 0 bases and V by 6 bases; bases with no gene match: 7.

The CDR3 DNA sequence: TGTGCCAGTAGTATTCGGGGCCGACAGGACCAGCCCCAGCATTTT. Its protein is CASSIRGRQDQPQHF. This chain links TRBV19 with TRBJ1-5, with D tentatively TRBD1 (6 bases). The length of the CDR3 is 15 residues. V gave up 3 bases and J gave up 7 bases, with 16 bases separating them. The V gene's germline CDR1 is LNHDA and CDR2 SQIVND (reference sequence). Looking up the rest from reference TRBV19 and TRBJ1-5 gives the full variable domain: DGGITQSPKYLFRKEGQNVTLSCEQNLNHDAMYWYRQDPGQGLRLIYYSQIVNDFQKGDIAEGYSVSREKKESFPLTVTSAQKNPTAFYLCASSIRGRQDQPQHFGDGTRLSIL.

The V call is TRBV29-1, the J call TRBJ2-5; 10 bases align to TRBD1. Per the germline V gene, CDR1 is SQVTM and CDR2 is ANQGSEA. After removal of 4 bases from V and 1 base from J, the junction contained 12 bases not matched to a gene. The CDR3 is 17 residues long. The chain's CDR3 is CSVAGTGDAYAQETQYF. Written as DNA, the CDR3 is TGCAGCGTTGCCGGGACAGGGGACGCATATGCCCAAGAGACCCAGTACTTC.

The genes are TRBV7-6 and TRBJ2-5, with TRBD2 identical over 7 bases. J was trimmed by 4 bases and V by 3 bases; bases with no gene match: 17. This CDR3 contains 18 residues. Looked up from germline, CDR1 is SGHVS and CDR2 is FNYEAQ. DNA for the CDR3: TGTGCCAGCAGCTTGAGACTAGCAGGGTCATTTAAGGGAGAGACCCAGTACTTC. This codes for CASSLRLAGSFKGETQYF.

The genes are TRBV27 and TRBJ1-1; TRBD1 might be the D (6 bases). Germline V gene lookup returns CDR1 MNHEY and CDR2 SMNVEV (reference sequence). This CDR3 is built from 14 residues. The V end was cut by 6 bases, the J end by 6 bases, with 17 bases between. In DNA, the CDR3 is TGTGCCAGCAGGTTAGGGGGACCGACCTCTGAAGCTTTCTTT. Its protein product is CASRLGGPTSEAFF.

The rearrangement joins TRBV7-9 to TRBJ1-2; tentative D call: TRBD1 (6 bases). The length of the CDR3 is 15 residues. The germline gives CDR1 SEHNR, CDR2 FQNEAQ (reference sequence). Trimming removed 5 bases at V and 4 bases at J, with 17 bases between. The CDR3 here is CASSPRGGQGYGYTF. DNA for the CDR3: TGTGCCAGCAGCCCAAGAGGGGGGCAGGGCTATGGCTACACCTTC.

Concerning this clone itself: A read error may produce the germline difference seen at one junction end. The V gene is TRBV5-1, the J gene TRBJ2-5, with D uncertain. This CDR3 has 11 residues. Germline V lookup: CDR1 SGHRS, CDR2 YFSETQ. The CDR3 DNA follows: TGCGCCAGCAGCTACCAAGAGGCCCAGTACTTC. This encodes CASSYQEAQYF.

The chain has TRBV4-1 and TRBJ2-3; TRBD2 matches 10 bases. CDR1 and CDR2 from the germline V gene are MGHRA and YSYEKL. This CDR3 contains 19 residues. Trimming removed 0 bases from V and 0 bases from J; junction bases left unmatched: 9. The CDR3 DNA reads TGCGCCAGCAGCCAAGAAGCCCCGGGTAGCGGGGGGAGCACAGATACGCAGTATTTT. Amino acid sequence: CASSQEAPGSGGSTDTQYF.